The clone carrying this TCR beta chain was seen only once. This entry is derived from a study of CD8 T cells in Susac syndrome. Germline lookup yields CDR1 MNHEY and CDR2 SMNVEV (reference sequence). V lost 3 bases and J lost 1, with 11 bases in between. The CDR3 runs to 15 residues. RNA totalling about 0.45 to 1 ug underwent reverse transcription with random hexamers. TCRdb independently ran MiXCR on the immunoSEQ multiplex PCR reads; one entry per CDR3 protein. The sample lists under 150,000 distinct CDR3 sequences; roughly 89% were seen once. The authors carried out high-throughput sequencing of TCR beta. They applied it to CD8+ and CD4+ T cells obtained from blood.

Sequenced input: CD8+ T cells from PBMCs. The receptor's source is a human donor with multiple sclerosis. The chain is built from TRBV27 and TRBJ2-3, with D tentatively TRBD2 (5 bases). The CDR3 DNA sequence: TGTGCCAGCAGTTTCTGGGAGACTGGCACAGATACGCAGTATTTT. This sequence encodes CASSFWETGTDTQYF.